The 19 T cell receptor beta chains below were found in one sample sequenced in a study of T cells after yellow fever vaccination. TCRdb reanalysed the 5' RACE reads using MiXCR and keeps one entry per CDR3 protein. The sample comprises some 320,000 distinct CDR3 sequences, 4% to 5.5% of which are singletons, and roughly a fifth rests with the top ten. The specimen comprised PBMCs, sampled 15 days after the yellow fever booster vaccination. The receptor set was obtained from a young man who received the YFV17D yellow fever vaccine.

This clonotype has a count of ten or more. V is TRBV5-1 and J is TRBJ1-6, with 8 positions matching TRBD1. Per the germline V gene, CDR1 is SGHRS and CDR2 is YFSETQ. The CDR3 has 14 residues. Losses at the gene ends were 4 bases for V and 8 bases for J; bases not matched to a gene: 5. This chain's CDR3 is CASSQDREDSPLHF. Written as DNA, the CDR3 is TGCGCCAGCAGCCAGGACAGGGAGGATTCACCCCTCCACTTT.

This clonotype has a count of ten or more. V and J are TRBV7-2 and TRBJ2-1, with no clear D. V lost 1 base and J 0 bases, leaving 7 bases between the germline ends. CDR3 length equals 15 residues. Germline V CDR1 and CDR2: SGHTA, FQGNSA. The DNA of the CDR3 is TGTGCCAGCAGCTTAGGGATGAGCTCCTACAATGAGCAGTTCTTC. It translates to CASSLGMSSYNEQFF.

The chain carries TRBV27 and TRBJ1-3, with D possibly matching TRBD1 (5 bases). Per the germline V gene, CDR1 is MNHEY and CDR2 is SMNVEV (reference sequence). V gave up 1 base and J gave up 1 base, with 14 bases separating them. This CDR3 region has 17 residues. The CDR3 nucleotides read TGTGCCAGCAGTTTATGTTTCCCAGGGTTATCTGGAAACACCATATATTTT. Protein product: CASSLCFPGLSGNTIYF.

There are many counts of this clonotype. The chain uses TRBV20-1 and TRBJ2-1; D uncertain. Trimming stripped 3 bases from V and 3 bases from J, with 15 bases between. The CDR3 covers 15 residues. Germline V gives CDR1 DFQATT, CDR2 SNEGSKA (reference sequence). The CDR3 region is CSARFQPSVYNEQFF. The CDR3 DNA follows: TGCAGTGCTAGGTTCCAGCCATCCGTCTACAATGAGCAGTTCTTC.

This clonotype was seen ten or more times. CDR3 DNA sequence: TGTGCCAGCGGAAACCTAAGGCGTCAATCTGGAAACACCATATATTTT. Residues: CASGNLRRQSGNTIYF. J is TRBJ1-3 and V is TRBV27; D is unclear. This CDR3 region has 16 residues. Germline values: CDR1 MNHEY, CDR2 SMNVEV (reference sequence). V was clipped by 8 bases and J by 1 base, with 18 bases between them.

The chain joins TRBV20-1 to TRBJ1-2, with D possibly matching TRBD1 (5 bases). Per germline, CDR1 DFQATT and CDR2 SNEGSKA (reference sequence). Between the trimmed V and J ends, which lost 6 bases and 5 bases, there was a span of 19 bases. The CDR3 spans 14 residues. Written as DNA, the CDR3 is TGCAGTGCCCCCCGGGGGGGAGTAGGGTATGGCTACACCTTC. Translating it yields CSAPRGGVGYGYTF.

This clonotype was observed many times. The gene calls are TRBV27 and TRBJ2-7, with D possibly TRBD1 on 5 matching bases. V lost 4 bases and J 4 bases, leaving 14 bases between the germline ends. Germline V gene data show CDR1 as MNHEY and CDR2 as SMNVEV (reference sequence). CDR3 length equals 14 residues. The CDR3 here is CASSSSRTGYEQYV. In DNA, the CDR3 is TGTGCCAGCAGTTCCTCCCGCACAGGATACGAGCAGTACGTC.

This chain connects TRBV7-6 to TRBJ2-3; TRBD1 or TRBD2 may be the D gene (5 bases each). This CDR3 is 14 amino acids long. Looked up from germline, CDR1 is SGHVS and CDR2 is FNYEAQ. Trimming shortened V by 1 base and J by 5 bases, and 10 bases separated the two germline ends. CDR3 residues: CASSLGREIDTQYF. In nucleotides, the CDR3 is TGTGCCAGCAGCTTAGGCAGGGAGATAGATACGCAGTATTTT.

At least ten counts were recorded for this clonotype. The chain recombines TRBV6-1 with TRBJ1-1; D ambiguous. Per the germline V gene, CDR1 is MNHNS and CDR2 is SASEGT. This CDR3 has 15 amino acids. V lost 5 bases to trimming and J lost 1 base, with 14 bases between them. CDR3 in amino acids: CASSRRHGENTEAFF. In nucleotides, the CDR3 is TGTGCCAGCAGTCGGCGACATGGAGAGAACACTGAAGCTTTCTTT.

The table lists this clonotype with many counts. The chain employs TRBV25-1 and TRBJ2-5; 7 nucleotides line up with TRBD2. CDR1 is MGHDK, CDR2 SYGVNS, per germline. CDR3 size: 20 residues. The junction had 18 bases not matched to a gene; V was cut back by 2 bases and J by 0 bases. In DNA, the CDR3 is TGTGCCAGCAGTGAAAACCGGTGGGAGGGTGAATCCCCGTACCAAGAGACCCAGTACTTC. Translation gives CASSENRWEGESPYQETQYF.

This clonotype has at least ten counts. This sequence joins TRBV10-3 and TRBJ2-7, with 7 bases aligning to TRBD1. Germline CDR1 reads ENHRY; CDR2 reads SYGVKD. The CDR3 loop spans 14 amino acids. V gave up 4 bases and J gave up 1 base; unmatched junction bases: 4. The CDR3, as DNA: TGTGCCATCAGTGCGGCAGGGGGATCCTACGAGCAGTACTTC. Translating gives CAISAAGGSYEQYF.

The chain recombines TRBV7-9 with TRBJ2-7, with D unresolved. This CDR3 contains 13 residues. V gave up 0 bases and J gave up 4 bases, with 7 bases separating them. Germline V gene lookup returns CDR1 SEHNR and CDR2 FQNEAQ (reference sequence). The CDR3 spells CASSLAPLYEQYF. The CDR3 nucleotides are TGTGCCAGCAGCTTAGCCCCCTTGTACGAGCAGTACTTC.

This clonotype was observed many times. The chain combines TRBV5-1 with TRBJ1-1; 11 bases are shared with TRBD1. CDR1 is SGHRS and CDR2 is YFSETQ in the germline V gene. Trimming at V came to 4 bases and at J to 4 bases, leaving 3 bases not matched to a gene. This CDR3 contains 14 residues. CDR3 sequence: CASSAGTGGTEAFF. In DNA, the CDR3 is TGCGCCAGCAGCGCCGGGACAGGGGGCACTGAAGCTTTCTTT.

This clonotype was counted at least ten times. V gene TRBV5-4 combines with J gene TRBJ2-1; TRBD1 might be the D (5 bases). Germline V lookup: CDR1 SGHNT, CDR2 YYREEE (reference sequence). The ends were cut back, 1 base at V and 15 bases at J, with 14 bases in the middle. CDR3 length: 12 residues. This CDR3 reads CASSLLGQVGFF. In DNA form, the CDR3 reads TGTGCCAGCAGCTTGCTCGGACAAGTGGGGTTCTTC.

This clonotype was counted many times. The rearrangement uses TRBV10-2 and TRBJ2-7, with 10 bases identical to TRBD2. This CDR3 region has 15 residues. Germline trimming cut 6 bases from V and 2 bases from J; bases unmatched to any gene: 7. Germline V gives CDR1 WSHSY, CDR2 SAAADI. The CDR3 DNA sequence: TGCGCCAGCAGAGATAGCGGGGGGCCGACCTACGAGCAGTACTTC. It yields the protein CASRDSGGPTYEQYF.

This clonotype has just a few counts. The V and J genes are TRBV29-1 and TRBJ2-1; D gene uncertain. Germline values: CDR1 SQVTM, CDR2 ANQGSEA. Trimming removed 4 bases at V and 8 bases at J, with 6 bases between. The CDR3 runs 10 residues. In DNA, the CDR3 is TGCAGCGTTGGGGCCGATGAGCAGTTCTTC. Protein: CSVGADEQFF.

This clonotype was found a few times. The chain uses TRBV20-1 and TRBJ2-5; D call uncertain. Trimming left V 4 bases short and J 9 bases short, with 18 bases between. The CDR3 covers 13 residues. Germline V gives CDR1 DFQATT, CDR2 SNEGSKA (reference sequence). This CDR3 is CSAIISPVGAQYF. The CDR3 DNA reads TGCAGTGCTATAATATCTCCGGTGGGCGCCCAGTACTTC.

This sequence joins TRBV27 and TRBJ2-2; a weak D match, TRBD2 (5 bases). The germline V gene encodes CDR1 MNHEY and CDR2 SMNVEV (reference sequence). This CDR3 has 17 amino acids. Trimming pared 5 bases from V and 3 bases from J, leaving 19 bases between. The CDR3 reads CASSARTPVGYTGELFF. For the CDR3, the DNA is TGTGCCAGCAGTGCCCGGACTCCGGTTGGGTACACCGGGGAGCTGTTTTTT.

The chain links TRBV12-3 or TRBV12-4 to TRBJ2-1; D is perhaps TRBD2 (7 bases). This CDR3 contains 16 residues. Trimming took 8 bases from V and 0 from J, leaving 17 bases between them. The CDR3 region is CASPRGGRSSYNEQFF. The CDR3 DNA is TGTGCCAGCCCAAGGGGGGGCAGGAGCTCCTACAATGAGCAGTTCTTC.